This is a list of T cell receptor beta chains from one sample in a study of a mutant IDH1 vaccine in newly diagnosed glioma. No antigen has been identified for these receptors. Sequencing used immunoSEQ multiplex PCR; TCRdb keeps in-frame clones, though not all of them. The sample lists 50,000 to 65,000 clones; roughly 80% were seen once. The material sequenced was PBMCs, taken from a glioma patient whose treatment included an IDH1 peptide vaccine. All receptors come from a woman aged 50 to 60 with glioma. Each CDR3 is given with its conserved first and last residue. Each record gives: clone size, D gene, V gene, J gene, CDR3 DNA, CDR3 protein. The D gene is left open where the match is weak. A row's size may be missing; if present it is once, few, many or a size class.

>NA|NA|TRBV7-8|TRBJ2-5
TGTGCCAGCAGCCCGCGGGACTTTGGGGAGACCCAGTACTTC
CASSPRDFGETQYF
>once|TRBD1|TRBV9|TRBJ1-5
TGTGCCAGCAGCGTAGATGGAGGGGGCCGCTTTTGGTTAGGCAATCAGCCCCAGCATTTT
CASSVDGGGRFWLGNQPQHF
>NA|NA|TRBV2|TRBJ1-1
TGTGCCAGCAGTGGGTTAGTCCAGAACACTGAAGCTTTCTTT
CASSGLVQNTEAFF
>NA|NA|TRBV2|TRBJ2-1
TGTGCCACCCCCCCACGGTTTACGGCTGAGCAGTTCTTC
CATPPRFTAEQFF
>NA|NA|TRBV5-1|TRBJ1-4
TGCGCCAGCAGCTTGGCCCCGCCGGGAACTAATGAAAAACTGTTTTTT
CASSLAPPGTNEKLFF
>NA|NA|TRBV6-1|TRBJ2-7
TGTGCCAGCAGTTCGACAGCCTACGAGCAGTACTTC
CASSSTAYEQYF
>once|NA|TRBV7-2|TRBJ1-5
TGTGCCAGCAGCTTAGCAACAGGGCTCAGTCAGCCCCAGCATTTT
CASSLATGLSQPQHF
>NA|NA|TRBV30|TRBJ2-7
TGTGCCTGGGGGGACCGGCACTACGAGCAGTACTTC
CAWGDRHYEQYF
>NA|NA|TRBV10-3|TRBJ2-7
TGTGCCATCTCTCCCAAGCAGGCCTACGAGCAGTACTTC
CAISPKQAYEQYF
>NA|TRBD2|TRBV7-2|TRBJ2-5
TGTGCCAGCAGCTTACGGGCGGGGGGGCAAGAGACCCAGTACTTC
CASSLRAGGQETQYF
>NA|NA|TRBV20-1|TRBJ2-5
TGCAGTGCTACCTTCCAAGAGACCCAGTACTTC
CSATFQETQYF
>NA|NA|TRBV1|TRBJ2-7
TGCACCAGCACCAGGGCACTAGGGGAATCATACGAGCAGTACTTC
CTSTRALGESYEQYF
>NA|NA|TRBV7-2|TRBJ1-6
TGTGCCAGCAGCTTAGATAGTTCTAATTCACCCCTCCACTTT
CASSLDSSNSPLHF
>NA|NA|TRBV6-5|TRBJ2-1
TGTGCCAGCAGTTACTCTGGGCAGTACGTGTTCTTC
CASSYSGQYVFF
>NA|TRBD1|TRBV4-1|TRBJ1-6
TGCGCCAGCAGCCAAGGACAGGGTGTAAATTCACCCCTCCACTTT
CASSQGQGVNSPLHF
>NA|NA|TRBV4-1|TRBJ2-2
TGCGCCAGCAGCCAAAAGTCCCGGTCAGGGACGAACACCGGGGAGCTGTTTTTT
CASSQKSRSGTNTGELFF
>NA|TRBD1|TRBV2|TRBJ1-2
TGTGCCAGCAGTACGACAGGGGGCGGCGGTGCGGGCTACACCTTC
CASSTTGGGGAGYTF
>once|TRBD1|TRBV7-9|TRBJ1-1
TGTGCCAGCAGCCCGGACAGGGGAGCCAAACTGAACACTGAAGCTTTCTTT
CASSPDRGAKLNTEAFF
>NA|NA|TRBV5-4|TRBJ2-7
TGTGCCAGCAGCTTGGGGCAGGGAGGCTACGAGCAGTACTTC
CASSLGQGGYEQYF
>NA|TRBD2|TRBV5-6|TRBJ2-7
TGTGCCAGCAGCTTGGGCGGGGGGTTCTCCTACGAGCAGTACTTC
CASSLGGGFSYEQYF
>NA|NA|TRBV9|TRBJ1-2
TGTGCCAGCAGCGTAGCTGGAGTTAACTATGGCTACACCTTC
CASSVAGVNYGYTF
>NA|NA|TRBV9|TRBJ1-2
TGTGCCAGCAGCCCATCCGGGACAACCTATGGCTACACCTTC
CASSPSGTTYGYTF
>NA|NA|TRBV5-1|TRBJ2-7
TGCGCCAGCAGTCAAACAGGGAGCACCTACGAGCAGTACTTC
CASSQTGSTYEQYF
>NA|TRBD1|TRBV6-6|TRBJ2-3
TGTGCCAGCAGGGCAGGGGGCGCGGTGACAGATACGCAGTATTTT
CASRAGGAVTDTQYF
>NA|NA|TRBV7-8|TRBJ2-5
TGTGCCAGCAGCTTAGATACTAGTACAGAGACCCAGTACTTC
CASSLDTSTETQYF
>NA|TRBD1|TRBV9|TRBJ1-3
TGTGCCAGCAGCGTAGGGTTGAGACAGGGGCGCGACTCTGGAAACACCATATATTTT
CASSVGLRQGRDSGNTIYF
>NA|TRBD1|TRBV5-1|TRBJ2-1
TGCGCCAGCAGCTTGGAAGGGGGCCCCTACAATGAGCAGTTCTTC
CASSLEGGPYNEQFF
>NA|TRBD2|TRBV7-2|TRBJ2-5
TGTGCCAGCAGCTTAATAGCGGGGGCAGAGACCCAGTACTTC
CASSLIAGAETQYF
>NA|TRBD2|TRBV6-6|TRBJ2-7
TGTGCCAGCAGCACCGGGACTAGCGGGGTCAACGAGCAGTACTTC
CASSTGTSGVNEQYF
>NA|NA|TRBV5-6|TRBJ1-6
TGTGCCAGCAGCAAGAATTCACCCCTCCACTTT
CASSKNSPLHF
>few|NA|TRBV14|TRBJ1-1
TGTGCCAGCAGCCCATTTTACACTGAAGCTTTCTTT
CASSPFYTEAFF
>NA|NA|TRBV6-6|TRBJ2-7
TGTGCCAGCAGTTACCGGGCAGGGAGTTACGAGCAGTACTTC
CASSYRAGSYEQYF
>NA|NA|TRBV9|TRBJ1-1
TGTGCCAGCAGCCCCCCGCCGACGGGGAACACTGAAGCTTTCTTT
CASSPPPTGNTEAFF
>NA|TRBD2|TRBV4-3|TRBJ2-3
TGCGCCAGCAGCCCCGGGGGGGCCAGGGATACGCAGTATTTT
CASSPGGARDTQYF
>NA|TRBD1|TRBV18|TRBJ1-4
TGTGCCAGCTCACCGGTCAGAGGACAGGGAGGGACTAATGAAAAACTGTTTTTT
CASSPVRGQGGTNEKLFF
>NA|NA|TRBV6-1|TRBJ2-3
TGTGCCAGCAGTGACCGTAGCGTGACAGATACGCAGTATTTT
CASSDRSVTDTQYF
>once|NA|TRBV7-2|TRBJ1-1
TGTGCCAGCACTCAGGACTCTGTGAACACTGAAGCTTTCTTT
CASTQDSVNTEAFF
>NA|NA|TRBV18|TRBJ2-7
TGTGCCAGCTCACCGCCCTCTCTATCCTACGAGCAGTACTTC
CASSPPSLSYEQYF
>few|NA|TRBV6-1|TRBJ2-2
TGTGCCAGCAGTGAAGGTTGGTCTAGCAAGTCCGGGGAGCTGTTTTTT
CASSEGWSSKSGELFF
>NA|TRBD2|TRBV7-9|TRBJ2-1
TGTGCCAGCAGCTTAGCTAGCGGGGGTCGTCATGAGCAGTTCTTC
CASSLASGGRHEQFF
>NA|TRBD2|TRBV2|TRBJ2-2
TGTGCCAGCAGAATGACTAGCGGTAACACCGGGGAGCTGTTTTTT
CASRMTSGNTGELFF
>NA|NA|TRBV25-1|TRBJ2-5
TGTGCCAGCAGTGAGGGAGGGGGCTTGGAGACCCAGTACTTC
CASSEGGGLETQYF
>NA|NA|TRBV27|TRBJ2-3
TGTGCCAGCAGTCAAACCGGCGGGGGCTGGGATACGCAGTATTTT
CASSQTGGGWDTQYF
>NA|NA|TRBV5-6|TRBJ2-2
TGTGCCAGCAGCTCAAGTCTTTTGAACACCGGGGAGCTGTTTTTT
CASSSSLLNTGELFF
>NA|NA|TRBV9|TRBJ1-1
TGTGCCAGCAGTCGCGACACTGAAGCTTTCTTT
CASSRDTEAFF
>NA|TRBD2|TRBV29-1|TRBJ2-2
TGCAGCGTCGACCGGGCTAGCGGGGGCCGGAACACCGGGGAGCTGTTTTTT
CSVDRASGGRNTGELFF
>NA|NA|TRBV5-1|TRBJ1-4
TGCGCCAGCAGCCTACAGGGTGAAAAACTGTTTTTT
CASSLQGEKLFF
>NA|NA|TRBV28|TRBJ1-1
TGTGCCAGCAGTCCCCGTTTTGGGGGCACTGAAGCTTTCTTT
CASSPRFGGTEAFF
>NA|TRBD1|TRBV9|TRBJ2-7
TGTGCCAGCAGCGTAGGGGACAGGGGCTACGAGCAGTACTTC
CASSVGDRGYEQYF
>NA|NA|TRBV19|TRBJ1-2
TGTGCCAGTACCTACCGGAGCGGCTTACATGATTCGGGTGGCTACACCTTC
CASTYRSGLHDSGGYTF